This is a list of T cell receptor beta chains from one sample in a study of OX40 agonist ivuxolimab in advanced cancers. Generated by immunoSEQ multiplex PCR, the TCRdb table keeps only in-frame clones and is missing some. The data show 9,500 to 12,000 clones, about 85% seen once. Source: CD4+ or CD8+ T cells sorted from blood, taken in a trial of the OX40 agonist ivuxolimab. These receptors all come from an adult with an advanced solid tumor such as melanoma, head and neck, liver or kidney cancer. Each CDR3 is given with its conserved first and last residue. Fields, in order: D gene, V gene, J gene, CDR3 protein. The D gene is left open where the match is weak.

d_gene: TRBD2; v_gene: TRBV19; j_gene: TRBJ2-7; CDR3aa: CASSIAAGAYEQYF
d_gene: NA; v_gene: TRBV6-1; j_gene: TRBJ2-5; CDR3aa: CASSEGVTFPETQYF
d_gene: TRBD1; v_gene: TRBV2; j_gene: TRBJ2-7; CDR3aa: CASSAVPGTGGFSSYEQYF
d_gene: TRBD1; v_gene: TRBV7-8; j_gene: TRBJ1-1; CDR3aa: CASSVPGTVNTEAFF
d_gene: NA; v_gene: TRBV5-5; j_gene: TRBJ2-1; CDR3aa: CASSLDSYNEQFF
d_gene: NA; v_gene: TRBV2; j_gene: TRBJ1-2; CDR3aa: CASSEAPLEEGYGYTF
d_gene: NA; v_gene: TRBV5-6; j_gene: TRBJ1-4; CDR3aa: CASSRGGYNEKLFF
d_gene: TRBD2; v_gene: TRBV19; j_gene: TRBJ2-5; CDR3aa: CASSIYAGGQETQYF
d_gene: TRBD1; v_gene: TRBV6-6; j_gene: TRBJ2-3; CDR3aa: CASSYLDRGSDTQYF
d_gene: NA; v_gene: TRBV5-1; j_gene: TRBJ2-3; CDR3aa: CASSLVQTSTDTQYF
d_gene: NA; v_gene: TRBV2; j_gene: TRBJ1-5; CDR3aa: CASSDVVDYSNQPQHF
d_gene: NA; v_gene: TRBV18; j_gene: TRBJ2-5; CDR3aa: CASSPTDNQETQYF
d_gene: NA; v_gene: TRBV29-1; j_gene: TRBJ1-2; CDR3aa: CSVEGGYGYTF
d_gene: TRBD2; v_gene: TRBV5-6; j_gene: TRBJ2-3; CDR3aa: CASSSLGLAGQDTQYF
d_gene: TRBD1; v_gene: TRBV7-9; j_gene: TRBJ1-1; CDR3aa: CASSSKGQMNTEAFF
d_gene: NA; v_gene: TRBV20-1; j_gene: TRBJ2-2; CDR3aa: CSAWEYGELFF
d_gene: NA; v_gene: TRBV9; j_gene: TRBJ2-3; CDR3aa: CASSVAEYEVGITDTQYF
d_gene: TRBD1; v_gene: TRBV7-6; j_gene: TRBJ1-1; CDR3aa: CASSPHGQGANTEAFF
d_gene: NA; v_gene: TRBV14; j_gene: TRBJ2-1; CDR3aa: CASSQGLEQFF
d_gene: TRBD1; v_gene: TRBV18; j_gene: TRBJ1-1; CDR3aa: CASSPTGGTEAFF
d_gene: TRBD2; v_gene: TRBV27; j_gene: TRBJ2-3; CDR3aa: CASRTSGGVTDTQYF
d_gene: NA; v_gene: TRBV6-9; j_gene: TRBJ2-7; CDR3aa: CASSYSMLSYEQYF
d_gene: TRBD1; v_gene: TRBV10-3; j_gene: TRBJ2-7; CDR3aa: CAISDQQGARNYEQYF
d_gene: NA; v_gene: TRBV27; j_gene: TRBJ1-5; CDR3aa: CASSLSGDSNQPQHF
d_gene: NA; v_gene: TRBV28; j_gene: TRBJ1-4; CDR3aa: CASALGSSTNEKLFF
d_gene: NA; v_gene: TRBV19; j_gene: TRBJ2-6; CDR3aa: CASSMRRGDYSGANVLTF
d_gene: NA; v_gene: TRBV7-9; j_gene: TRBJ2-7; CDR3aa: CASSSDGTGAYEQYF
d_gene: NA; v_gene: TRBV27; j_gene: TRBJ1-1; CDR3aa: CASSSLGVYTEAFF
d_gene: TRBD1; v_gene: TRBV25-1; j_gene: TRBJ2-7; CDR3aa: CASSDFDRDEQYF
d_gene: TRBD2; v_gene: TRBV9; j_gene: TRBJ2-1; CDR3aa: CASSVASGDYNEQFF
d_gene: TRBD1; v_gene: TRBV4-1; j_gene: TRBJ2-5; CDR3aa: CASSQGTGWEQETQYF
d_gene: TRBD1; v_gene: TRBV10-3; j_gene: TRBJ2-7; CDR3aa: CAIRDRDDEQYF
d_gene: NA; v_gene: TRBV27; j_gene: TRBJ2-5; CDR3aa: CASSLNLQETQYF
d_gene: TRBD1; v_gene: TRBV6-1; j_gene: TRBJ2-7; CDR3aa: CASSHPGQLDF
d_gene: NA; v_gene: TRBV5-6; j_gene: TRBJ1-2; CDR3aa: CASQGRWGYYGYTF
d_gene: TRBD1; v_gene: TRBV5-1; j_gene: TRBJ2-7; CDR3aa: CASSSRQGAENEQYF
d_gene: NA; v_gene: TRBV7-9; j_gene: TRBJ2-5; CDR3aa: CASSLRLEETQYF
d_gene: NA; v_gene: TRBV5-1; j_gene: TRBJ1-4; CDR3aa: CASGETENEKLFF
d_gene: TRBD1; v_gene: TRBV27; j_gene: TRBJ1-1; CDR3aa: CASSPQTGGNTEAFF
d_gene: TRBD1; v_gene: TRBV7-9; j_gene: TRBJ1-2; CDR3aa: CASSRDRGLYGYTF
d_gene: TRBD1; v_gene: TRBV27; j_gene: TRBJ1-5; CDR3aa: CASSLQGAYGQPQHF
d_gene: NA; v_gene: TRBV27; j_gene: TRBJ2-7; CDR3aa: CASSTVGNHYEQYF
d_gene: NA; v_gene: TRBV7-8; j_gene: TRBJ2-7; CDR3aa: CASSLDPSSYEQYF
d_gene: NA; v_gene: TRBV9; j_gene: TRBJ1-2; CDR3aa: CASSVVSGSNYGYTF
d_gene: TRBD1; v_gene: TRBV7-9; j_gene: TRBJ2-7; CDR3aa: CASSPPADRGTYEQYF
d_gene: NA; v_gene: TRBV5-1; j_gene: TRBJ2-7; CDR3aa: CASSLLLTGTPEQYF
d_gene: NA; v_gene: TRBV13; j_gene: TRBJ2-7; CDR3aa: CASSTQGGPYEQYF
d_gene: NA; v_gene: TRBV11-2; j_gene: TRBJ2-3; CDR3aa: CASSLALGETDTQYF
d_gene: NA; v_gene: TRBV19; j_gene: TRBJ1-1; CDR3aa: CASSIGGQGTEAFF
d_gene: TRBD1; v_gene: TRBV15; j_gene: TRBJ2-1; CDR3aa: CATSSRDRGSDEQFF
d_gene: NA; v_gene: TRBV7-9; j_gene: TRBJ2-7; CDR3aa: CASSGYYEQYF
d_gene: TRBD2; v_gene: TRBV9; j_gene: TRBJ2-5; CDR3aa: CASSAGLAGVETQYF
d_gene: TRBD2; v_gene: TRBV7-9; j_gene: TRBJ2-1; CDR3aa: CASSRSWSGGVNEQFF
d_gene: NA; v_gene: TRBV25-1; j_gene: TRBJ2-2; CDR3aa: CASSEYGYLNTGELFF
d_gene: NA; v_gene: TRBV18; j_gene: TRBJ1-5; CDR3aa: CASSPISGESGQPQHF
d_gene: NA; v_gene: TRBV6-5; j_gene: TRBJ1-6; CDR3aa: CASRGGANSPLHF
d_gene: NA; v_gene: TRBV7-9; j_gene: TRBJ2-7; CDR3aa: CASSARTVYEQYF
d_gene: NA; v_gene: TRBV5-5; j_gene: TRBJ1-1; CDR3aa: CASSLDQNSEAFF
d_gene: NA; v_gene: TRBV19; j_gene: TRBJ1-2; CDR3aa: CASSLGVSGYTF